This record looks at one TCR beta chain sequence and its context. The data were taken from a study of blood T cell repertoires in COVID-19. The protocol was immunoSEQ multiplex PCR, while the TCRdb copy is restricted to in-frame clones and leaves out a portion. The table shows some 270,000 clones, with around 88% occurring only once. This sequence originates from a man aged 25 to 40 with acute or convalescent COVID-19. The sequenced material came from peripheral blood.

DNA for the CDR3: TGTGCCAGCAGCCAACGCGCGGGAGAAGAGACCCAGTACTTC. Translation: CASSQRAGEETQYF. V usage is TRBV3-1 (or the pseudogene TRBV3-2) and J usage is TRBJ2-5; 7 bases agree with TRBD2. The ends lost 2 bases at V and 3 bases at J; junction bases unmatched: 3. CDR1 and CDR2 (germline): LGHDT, YNNKEL (reference sequence). This CDR3 comprises 14 residues.